These 25 T cell receptor beta chains were all obtained from the same sample, sequenced in a study of T-cell memory formation after mild COVID-19. MiXCR, run by TCRdb on the 5' RACE reads, gives a single entry per CDR3 protein. Counted here are 400,000 to 500,000 distinct CDR3 sequences, about 20% occurring once; the ten biggest clones make up 7.5% to 9.5%. Sequenced: PBMCs or a T cell subset sorted from them (not recorded which). These receptor sequences come from an adult woman who had mild COVID-19 (a few samples of this study predate the infection). Cell type and time point are not known.

This chain uses TRBV6-1 with TRBJ1-1; tentatively, D is TRBD1 (5 bases). The CDR3 consists of 13 residues. CDR1 MNHNS and CDR2 SASEGT come from the germline V gene. V shed 4 bases and J shed 10 bases, with 16 bases lying between them. CDR3 loop: CASSGQSDLGAFF. The CDR3 DNA reads TGTGCCAGCAGTGGACAGTCCGACCTTGGAGCTTTCTTT.

In this sample, this clonotype turned up a few times. The chain couples TRBV2 to TRBJ2-1; 8 bases agree with TRBD1. Per the germline V gene, CDR1 is SNHLY and CDR2 is FYNNEI. CDR3 length equals 15 residues. After removal of 5 bases from V and 0 bases from J, the junction contained 3 bases not matched to a gene. CDR3 region: CASSPDRGSYNEQFF. The CDR3 nucleotides read TGTGCCAGCAGTCCCGACAGGGGCTCCTACAATGAGCAGTTCTTC.

This clonotype was seen a handful of times. The junction shows a germline mismatch at one end, possibly a read error. The chain employs TRBV12-3 or TRBV12-4 and TRBJ2-3; 7 bases agree with TRBD2. CDR3 length: 12 residues. Here the CDR3 DNA reads TGTGCCAGCAGTGTAGCGGGCAAAACGCAGTATTTT. This encodes CASSVAGKTQYF.

V gene TRBV6-5 combines with J gene TRBJ1-1; tentative D call: TRBD1 (5 bases). The CDR3 spans 15 residues. Germline CDR1 MNHEY, CDR2 SVGAGI. Deletions cut 2 bases from V and 4 bases from J, with 14 bases between. CDR3 coding DNA: TGTGCCAGCAGTTACCAGGGCAGGGTGGCCACTGAAGCTTTCTTT. Amino acids: CASSYQGRVATEAFF.

This clonotype was detected once. The J gene is TRBJ2-5, the V gene TRBV4-3; 12 bases agree with TRBD2. In germline, CDR1 is LGHNA, CDR2 YSLEER. After removal of 0 bases from V and 4 bases from J, the junction contained 9 bases not matched to a gene. CDR3 length equals 18 residues. The CDR3 DNA follows: TGCGCCAGCAGCCAAGACTACCCTAGCGGGAGGGCCGGAGAGACCCAGTACTTC. This sequence encodes CASSQDYPSGRAGETQYF.

This chain links TRBV12-3 or TRBV12-4 with TRBJ2-2; D is unresolved. Trimming pared 4 bases from V and 3 bases from J, leaving 18 bases between. The CDR3 length is 17 residues. The CDR3 nucleotides are TGTGCCAGCAGTTCCAGAGACCCCAATAATTACACCGGGGAGCTGTTTTTT. Its translation is CASSSRDPNNYTGELFF.

This clonotype was observed a handful of times. This rearrangement joins TRBV6-6 to TRBJ1-4; D ambiguous. V lost 8 bases and J 0 bases, leaving 10 bases between the germline ends. This CDR3 spans 14 amino acids. The germline gives CDR1 MNHNY, CDR2 SVGAGI (reference sequence). The CDR3 DNA reads TGTGCCAGCCGAGGATATCCAACTAATGAAAAACTGTTTTTT. Translation: CASRGYPTNEKLFF.

The chain joins TRBV20-1 to TRBJ1-2; D is perhaps TRBD1 (5 bases). The CDR3 spans 15 residues. The ends were cut back, 7 bases at V and 6 bases at J, with 24 bases in the middle. The germline V gene has CDR1 DFQATT and CDR2 SNEGSKA (reference sequence). CDR3 region: CSVRSPSRDPHGYTF. As DNA, the CDR3 is TGCAGTGTCAGATCCCCTTCCAGGGACCCCCATGGCTACACCTTC.

The chain employs TRBV7-9 and TRBJ2-3; D possibly corresponds to TRBD2 (5 bases). CDR3 length: 12 amino acids. Trimming stripped 5 bases from V and 5 bases from J, with 8 bases between. Per germline, CDR1 SEHNR and CDR2 FQNEAQ (reference sequence). The CDR3 region has the DNA TGTGCCAGCAGCAAACGGGAAGATACGCAGTATTTT. Its protein product is CASSKREDTQYF.

The sample holds many counts of this clonotype. The chain couples TRBV11-3 to TRBJ2-7, with D tentatively TRBD1 (7 bases). The CDR3 is made up of 15 amino acids. The germline CDR1 and CDR2 sequences are SGHNT and YENEEA. V was shortened by 5 bases and J by 4 bases, with 18 bases between the two germline ends. Here the CDR3 reads CASSPQGGMSYEQYF. The CDR3 bases are TGTGCCAGCAGCCCCCAGGGGGGTATGTCTTACGAGCAGTACTTC.

The chain joins TRBV7-9 to TRBJ2-1; D unclear. V was clipped by 5 bases and J by 0 bases, with 23 bases between them. Germline V CDR1 and CDR2: SEHNR, FQNEAQ (reference sequence). The CDR3 contains 19 residues. CDR3 loop: CASSPKPLFLRSSYNEQFF. CDR3 in DNA: TGTGCCAGCAGCCCAAAGCCCCTTTTTTTGCGGAGCTCCTACAATGAGCAGTTCTTC.

V usage is TRBV24-1 and J usage is TRBJ2-7, with D perhaps matching TRBD1 or TRBD2 (5 bases each). The CDR3 is 13 amino acids. V lost 4 bases, J lost 6 bases, and 12 bases lay in between. CDR1 KGHDR and CDR2 SFDVKD come from the germline V gene. CDR3 loop: CATSDRRGGEQYF. CDR3 DNA sequence: TGTGCCACCAGTGACCGTCGGGGCGGCGAGCAGTACTTC.

This clonotype was recorded a few times. The rearrangement uses TRBV20-1 and TRBJ2-3; D unclear. Trimming took 3 bases from V and 1 from J, leaving 11 bases between them. This CDR3 spans 14 amino acids. Per germline, CDR1 DFQATT and CDR2 SNEGSKA (reference sequence). In nucleotides, the CDR3 is TGCAGTGCTAGCGCTAGATGGGGCACAGATACGCAGTATTTT. Its translation is CSASARWGTDTQYF.

This clonotype turned up a few times. The rearrangement uses TRBV27 and TRBJ1-1; TRBD1 is a possible D gene (5 bases). The CDR3 sequence is 15 residues long. Germline CDR1 and CDR2: MNHEY and SMNVEV (reference sequence). Between the trimmed V and J ends, which lost 4 bases and 1 base, there was a span of 13 bases. Here the CDR3 DNA reads TGTGCCAGCAGTTCCGTGCCAGGGACGAACACTGAAGCTTTCTTT. As protein: CASSSVPGTNTEAFF.

This clonotype was seen only a few times. The rearrangement links TRBV18 to TRBJ2-3; 13 positions match TRBD2. Germline CDR1 is KGHSH and CDR2 is LQKENI. The V gene end was trimmed by 6 bases and the J gene end by 2 bases; junction bases not matched to a gene: 8. The CDR3 covers 17 residues. The CDR3 sequence: CASSPRLAGGHTDTQYF. CDR3 sequence (DNA): TGTGCCAGCTCGCCGAGACTAGCGGGAGGACACACAGATACGCAGTATTTT. The variable domain in full, completed from reference TRBV18 and TRBJ2-3, reads NAGVMQNPRHLVRRRGQEARLRCSPMKGHSHVYWYRQLPEEGLKFMVYLQKENIIDESGMPKERFSAEFPKEGPSILRIQQVVRGDSAAYFCASSPRLAGGHTDTQYFGPGTRLTVL.

This rearrangement joins TRBV10-3 to TRBJ2-7; 11 bases match TRBD1. The CDR3 has 13 residues. V lost 6 bases, J lost 6 bases, and 4 bases stayed unmatched. Germline lookup yields CDR1 ENHRY and CDR2 SYGVKD. CDR3 coding DNA: TGTGCCATCAGGGGACAGGGGGGCGGCGAGCAGTACTTC. Its protein product is CAIRGQGGGEQYF.

V gene TRBV6-6 combines with J gene TRBJ2-7; 7 bases are shared with TRBD1. CDR3 length: 15 residues. Germline V CDR1 and CDR2: MNHNY, SVGAGI (reference sequence). V was pared by 7 bases and J by 5 bases, with 14 bases of the junction left unmatched. The CDR3 here is CASTPQDRSLHEQYF. In DNA form, the CDR3 reads TGTGCCAGCACCCCCCAGGACAGGTCCCTCCACGAGCAGTACTTC.

The table lists this clonotype with many counts. The gene calls are TRBV12-3 or TRBV12-4 and TRBJ1-1; D is ambiguous. V lost 4 bases and J 0 bases, leaving 9 bases between the germline ends. This CDR3 has 14 amino acids. CDR3 protein: CASSSGALNTEAFF. The CDR3 bases are TGTGCCAGCAGTTCGGGAGCGCTGAACACTGAAGCTTTCTTT.

Only a few counts were recorded for this clonotype. The V and J genes are TRBV5-1 and TRBJ2-3; TRBD2 is a possible D gene (5 bases). CDR3 length: 14 residues. Between the trimmed V and J ends, which lost 7 bases and 2 bases, there was a span of 14 bases. The germline V gene has CDR1 SGHRS and CDR2 YFSETQ. The CDR3: CASRFSAFTDTQYF. In nucleotides, the CDR3 is TGCGCCAGCCGATTTAGCGCCTTCACAGATACGCAGTATTTT.

This clonotype was seen more than once but under ten times. The chain recombines TRBV18 with TRBJ1-1, with TRBD1 matching over 7 bases. In germline, CDR1 is KGHSH, CDR2 LQKENI. The CDR3 has 14 residues. The ends lost 2 bases at V and 6 bases at J; junction bases unmatched: 6. CDR3 loop: CASSPALGTAEAFF. The CDR3, as DNA: TGTGCCAGCTCACCAGCCCTCGGGACAGCTGAAGCTTTCTTT.

A few counts support this clonotype. This rearrangement joins TRBV20-1 to TRBJ1-2, with 9 positions matching TRBD1. Per the germline V gene, CDR1 is DFQATT and CDR2 is SNEGSKA (reference sequence). J was trimmed by 5 bases and V by 7 bases; bases with no gene match: 11. The CDR3 length is 14 residues. CDR3 sequence (DNA): TGCAGTGTTAGCTTGGGACAGGGACTTTATGGCTACACCTTC. Amino acid sequence: CSVSLGQGLYGYTF.

This clonotype showed up just a few times. This chain uses TRBV5-1 with TRBJ2-2; D is possibly TRBD1 or TRBD2 (6 bases each). The germline V gene encodes CDR1 SGHRS and CDR2 YFSETQ. The CDR3 runs 18 residues. V lost 0 bases to trimming and J lost 2 bases, with 17 bases between them. The CDR3 loop is CASSLAEFGGLNTGELFF. Here the CDR3 DNA reads TGCGCCAGCAGCTTGGCCGAATTCGGGGGCCTTAACACCGGGGAGCTGTTTTTT.

The sample holds many counts of this clonotype. The gene calls are TRBV5-6 and TRBJ2-2; possibly TRBD2 for D (5 bases). Germline-derived CDR1 and CDR2 are SGHDT and YYEEEE. This CDR3 contains 16 residues. Trimming removed 0 bases at V and 7 bases at J, with 16 bases between. The CDR3 loop is CASSLDLAYLGGELFF. In nucleotides, the CDR3 is TGTGCCAGCAGCTTGGATCTAGCCTACCTTGGCGGGGAGCTGTTTTTT.

This chain links TRBV4-3 with TRBJ2-1; 7 bases map to TRBD2. The length of the CDR3 is 15 residues. V shed 2 bases and J 2 bases; nucleotides not matched to a gene: 3. Germline V gives CDR1 LGHNA, CDR2 YSLEER. The CDR3 protein is CASSQLADTYNEQFF. The CDR3 region has the DNA TGCGCCAGCAGCCAACTAGCGGACACCTACAATGAGCAGTTCTTC.

This clonotype occurred a few times. V gene TRBV20-1 combines with J gene TRBJ2-1; TRBD2 might be the D (6 bases). This CDR3 region has 14 residues. Germline assignment: CDR1 DFQATT and CDR2 SNEGSKA (reference sequence). Trimming pared 5 bases from V and 9 bases from J, leaving 20 bases between. The CDR3 region is CSADTHRTSREQFF. Written as DNA, the CDR3 is TGCAGTGCTGATACACATCGAACTAGCCGTGAGCAGTTCTTC.